This is a list of T cell receptor beta chains from one sample in a study of blood T cell repertoires in COVID-19. Profiled with immunoSEQ multiplex PCR; TCRdb holds only in-frame clones, not every one. Here the sample spans over 80,000 clones, approximately 86% being singletons. Sequenced input: peripheral blood. The source of these receptors is a man older than 75 with active or convalescent COVID-19. Each CDR3 is given with its conserved first and last residue. The D gene is left open where the match is weak. The listing skips clone size in some rows; elsewhere it reads once, few, many or a size class.

abundance	v_gene	j_gene	d_gene	CDR3nt	CDR3aa
.	TRBV28	TRBJ2-1	.	TGTGCCAGCAGTTTAGCCCGCACTATGAATGAGCAGTTCTTC	CASSLARTMNEQFF
.	TRBV6-2/TRBV6-3	TRBJ2-7	TRBD2	TGTGCCAGCAGTCCCGGACTAGCCGGATACTACGAGCAGTACTTC	CASSPGLAGYYEQYF
.	TRBV2	TRBJ1-1	TRBD1	TGTGCCAGCAATAGACAGGGAGAGGATAAAGCTTTCTTT	CASNRQGEDKAFF
few	TRBV19	TRBJ1-2	TRBD1	TGTGCCAGTAGCCGGGACAGGGGGCGATACTATGGCTACACCTTC	CASSRDRGRYYGYTF
once	TRBV6-5	TRBJ2-5	TRBD2	TGTGCCAGCAATAACGGGAGGGCCGGGGAGACCCAGTACTTC	CASNNGRAGETQYF
.	TRBV15	TRBJ1-5	.	TGTGCCACCAGCAGAGATAGTTCGGGGGGCCAGCCCCAGCATTTT	CATSRDSSGGQPQHF
.	TRBV7-2	TRBJ2-7	TRBD2	TGTGCCAGCAGCTTAGGTGTTGGGCTAGCGGGATCCTCCTTTTACGAGCAGTACTTC	CASSLGVGLAGSSFYEQYF
once	TRBV18	TRBJ1-1	TRBD1	TGTGCCAGCTCACCTTCGACAGGGGTGGTTCGGAACACTGAAGCTTTCTTT	CASSPSTGVVRNTEAFF
.	TRBV13	TRBJ1-2	.	TGTGCCAGCAGCCTACAGTTGGCAGCCTATAACTATGGCTACACCTTC	CASSLQLAAYNYGYTF
many	TRBV5-6	TRBJ1-1	.	TGTGCCAGCAGCTTGGTCGGTTACGAAGCTTTCTTT	CASSLVGYEAFF
.	TRBV4-2	TRBJ2-1	.	TGTGCCAGCAGCCAAGATGACGGGTATGGGCAGTTCTTC	CASSQDDGYGQFF
.	TRBV7-7	TRBJ2-5	TRBD2	TGTGCTAGCAGCCAACACGGGACTAGCGGGAGGGTTGAGACCCAGTACTTC	CASSQHGTSGRVETQYF
.	TRBV5-6	TRBJ1-2	.	TGTGCCAGCAGCTTGTTGGGGAGAGGTAACTATGGCTACACCTTC	CASSLLGRGNYGYTF
.	TRBV19	TRBJ2-2	TRBD2	TGTGCCAGTAGTATACGTACGGGAGGGTTCACCGGGGAGCTGTTTTTT	CASSIRTGGFTGELFF
once	TRBV2	TRBJ1-5	TRBD1	TGTGCCAGCAGCCTGGGACAGGGGAATCAGCCCCAGCATTTT	CASSLGQGNQPQHF
.	TRBV25-1	TRBJ2-3	.	TGTGCCAGCAGTGATCGACAGGTCCGCACAGATACGCAGTATTTT	CASSDRQVRTDTQYF
.	TRBV7-3	TRBJ2-7	.	TGTGCCAGCAGCCGGGACCCTAGCGTCGACGAGCAGTACTTC	CASSRDPSVDEQYF
.	TRBV11-2	TRBJ2-1	.	TGTGCCAGCAGCGCCTCTATGTTTGATGAGCAGTTCTTC	CASSASMFDEQFF
.	TRBV7-9	TRBJ2-1	.	TGTGCCAGCAGCAAGCTCGGCTACAATGAGCAGTTCTTC	CASSKLGYNEQFF
once	TRBV7-9	TRBJ1-2	.	TGTGCCATAGACTACCAGATCGATCGCTACACCTTC	CAIDYQIDRYTF
.	TRBV4-3	TRBJ1-6	.	TGCGCCAGCAGCGCAGGCCATGAGAATTCACCCCTCCACTTT	CASSAGHENSPLHF
once	TRBV7-2	TRBJ1-1	.	TGTGCCAGCAGCTTCGCCAGGGCCACTGAAGCTTTCTTT	CASSFARATEAFF
.	TRBV3-1/TRBV3-2	TRBJ1-2	TRBD1	TGTGCCAGCAGCCTTCCACAGGGGTCTAGTGGCTACACCTTC	CASSLPQGSSGYTF
.	TRBV30	TRBJ1-2	.	TGTGCCTGGAGTGTAGAGCTAGGCTATGGCTACACCTTC	CAWSVELGYGYTF
.	TRBV12-3/TRBV12-4	TRBJ1-1	.	TGTGCCAGCAGTTTAATCAGGCTTCAAGCTTTCTTT	CASSLIRLQAFF
.	TRBV5-1	TRBJ1-2	.	TGCGCCAGCAGCTTGGATTTAGCTAACTATGGCTACACCTTC	CASSLDLANYGYTF
.	TRBV19	TRBJ2-6	TRBD1	TGTGCCAGTAGTATAAGTGGGACAGGTCCTGGGGCCAACGTCCTGACTTTC	CASSISGTGPGANVLTF
few	TRBV3-1/TRBV3-2	TRBJ2-1	TRBD2	TGTGCCAGCAGCCAAGATCCAGCGGGAGTCTATGAGCAGTTCTTC	CASSQDPAGVYEQFF
.	TRBV2	TRBJ1-4	.	TGTGCCAGCAGTGAAGCCGGGGGGGTTTCGGGTGAAAAACTGTTTTTT	CASSEAGGVSGEKLFF
.	TRBV27	TRBJ1-6	.	TGTGCCAGCAGAGGGGCTCGTAATTCACCCCTCCACTTT	CASRGARNSPLHF
.	TRBV2	TRBJ1-1	.	TGTGCCAGCATGGGGGGGGCTGGAACTGAAGCTTTCTTT	CASMGGAGTEAFF
.	TRBV18	TRBJ1-6	TRBD1	TGTGCCAGCTCACCAAGGGACAGGACCTCACCCCTCCACTTT	CASSPRDRTSPLHF
few	TRBV2	TRBJ1-2	.	TGTGCCAGCAGTCCCTTAACAGGGACGGTCGAGTTCTATGGCTACACCTTC	CASSPLTGTVEFYGYTF
.	TRBV7-9	TRBJ2-7	.	TGTGCCAGCAGCTTTCCAGGGACCTACGAGCAGTACTTC	CASSFPGTYEQYF
.	TRBV7-9	TRBJ2-1	.	TGTGCCAGCATAGGAGGATCGGGTAGTTCCTACAATGAGCAGTTCTTC	CASIGGSGSSYNEQFF
.	TRBV19	TRBJ1-1	TRBD1	TGTGCCAGTCGGACAGGCGGAACTGAAGCTTTCTTT	CASRTGGTEAFF
.	TRBV24-1	TRBJ1-2	.	TGTGCCACCAGCCCCTCCGCAGGGTTAGGCTACACCTTC	CATSPSAGLGYTF
.	TRBV7-6	TRBJ1-5	TRBD1	TGTGCCAGCAGCACCGGGGACAGGGGCAATCAGCCCCAGCATTTT	CASSTGDRGNQPQHF
.	TRBV3-1/TRBV3-2	TRBJ1-2	.	TGTGCCAGCAGCCAAGCGCTCGGTACTAACTATGGCTACACCTTC	CASSQALGTNYGYTF
once	TRBV5-1	TRBJ1-1	TRBD1	TGCGCCAGCAGCTTGGGAGGGACAGGGCCGAACACTGAAGCTTTCTTT	CASSLGGTGPNTEAFF
once	TRBV29-1	TRBJ2-3	TRBD2	TGCAGCGTGGGGGGTAGCGGGAGGTTCCTTAGCACAGATACGCAGTATTTT	CSVGGSGRFLSTDTQYF
.	TRBV19	TRBJ1-2	.	TGTGCCAGTAGTATAGACTCTAACTATGGCTACACCTTC	CASSIDSNYGYTF
.	TRBV3-1/TRBV3-2	TRBJ2-3	.	TGTGCCAGCAGCTTAACTAGTAAGACAGATACGCAGTATTTT	CASSLTSKTDTQYF
.	TRBV5-6	TRBJ2-7	TRBD2	TGTGCCAGCAGCTTCCCCAGCGGGAGGAGCTCCTACGAGCAGTACTTC	CASSFPSGRSSYEQYF
.	TRBV5-1	TRBJ2-1	.	TGCGCCAGCAGCGGGGAAGGGGTTAATGAGCAGTTCTTC	CASSGEGVNEQFF
.	TRBV7-9	TRBJ1-4	.	TGTGCCAGCAGCCCCGTTTACAGCAGTGCAACTAATGAAAAACTGTTTTTT	CASSPVYSSATNEKLFF
.	TRBV10-3	TRBJ2-1	TRBD2	TGTGCCATCAGTGAGTCTAATACTAGCGGGGAAAATGAGCAGTTCTTC	CAISESNTSGENEQFF